Here is one T cell receptor (beta chain) with its context. These data come from a study of technical replicates of blood from a handful of donors. Per germline, CDR1 SGHRS and CDR2 YFSETQ. This CDR3 region has 16 residues. V shed 0 bases, J shed 4 bases, and the junction held 7 bases outside the gene matches. Assay used: immunoSEQ multiplex PCR; TCRdb lists only in-frame clones, some missing. This table holds some 84,000 clones, over 75% found once. This receptor was obtained from a human donor in good health. Sample: T cells isolated from PBMCs. This rearrangement joins TRBV5-1 to TRBJ2-1; TRBD1 aligns across 7 bases. The CDR3 loop is CASSLEPGQFYNEQFF. CDR3 nucleotides: TGCGCCAGCAGCTTGGAACCGGGACAGTTTTACAATGAGCAGTTCTTC.